This T cell receptor (beta chain) was captured by sequencing in a study of radiation and T cells in renal cell carcinoma. Libraries were prepared by immunoSEQ multiplex PCR; TCRdb keeps only in-frame clonotypes and omits some of them. Found here are about 150,000 clones, about 88% of them singletons; the top ten hold under 20%. Germline lookup yields CDR1 MDHEN and CDR2 SYDVKM. This CDR3 spans 14 amino acids. Concerning this clone itself: A read error may produce the germline difference seen at one junction end.

The time point denotes: blood 4 weeks post-SBRT, at nephrectomy. The treatment denotes: 15 Gy SBRT to primary tumor, nephrectomy 4 weeks later. The chain combines TRBV28 with TRBJ2-7, with TRBD1 matching over 8 bases. Sequencing used blood, obtained from a patient whose treatment included radiotherapy and nephrectomy. The source of this sequence is a woman in her forties or fifties with renal cell carcinoma. CDR3 in DNA: TGTGCCTGCAGACAGGGGCCATTCTCCTACGAGCAGTACTTC. This encodes CACRQGPFSYEQYF.